A selection of T cell receptor beta chains follows, all from one sample in a study of neurological immune-mediated disorders. One entry per CDR3 protein results from TCRdb running MiXCR on the 5' RACE reads. The data contain tens of thousands of distinct CDR3 sequences, approximately 14% of them singletons. The sample taken for sequencing was PBMCs. The receptors were gathered from a woman aged 50 to 60 in good health. CDR3s include the opening cysteine and the closing phenylalanine or tryptophan. The order of the fields is CDR3 length, J gene, D gene, V gene, clone size, CDR3 DNA, CDR3 protein. A D gene is named only where the DNA matches it firmly. Not all rows give a size; the values are once, few, many and, for expanded clones, a class.

>13|TRBJ2-7|.|TRBV7-9|.
TGTGCCAGCAGCTTAGCTTATAACTACGAGCAGTACTTC
CASSLAYNYEQYF
>20|TRBJ1-6|TRBD1|TRBV5-1|.
TGTGCCAGCAGCAAGGACCCCCCCGGGACAGGGTCTTCCTATAATTCACCCCTCCACTTT
CASSKDPPGTGSSYNSPLHF
>16|TRBJ1-4|.|TRBV6-5|many
TGTGCCAGCAGTTACTCGATGAGCACTAGAAATGAAAAACTGTTTTTT
CASSYSMSTRNEKLFF
>15|TRBJ2-1|TRBD2|TRBV29-1|few
TGCAGCGTTGAAGCTAGCGGGATATCCTACAATGAGCAGTTCTTC
CSVEASGISYNEQFF
>16|TRBJ1-5|.|TRBV18|few
TGTGCCAGCTCACCAGGTGTGTCCAAGGGCAATCAGCCCCAGCATTTT
CASSPGVSKGNQPQHF
>18|TRBJ2-7|.|TRBV7-8|many
TGTGCCAGCAGCTTAGCGTATCAGCCTACTCGCAACTCCTACGAGCAGTACTTC
CASSLAYQPTRNSYEQYF
>13|TRBJ1-3|.|TRBV28|many
TGTGCCAGCAGTTTAAATTCGGACAGTGTTGCATATTTT
CASSLNSDSVAYF
>13|TRBJ2-1|.|TRBV5-1|.
TGCGCCAGCAGCTGGGGAGGGGGCAATGAGCAGTTCTTC
CASSWGGGNEQFF
>15|TRBJ1-3|.|TRBV9|many
TGTGCCAGCTCCTCGGGGCAGGCATTAGGAAACACCATATATTTT
CASSSGQALGNTIYF
>15|TRBJ2-1|TRBD2|TRBV6-2/TRBV6-3|.
TGTGCCAGCAGTTACCGAGGGAGGGCCGTAAATGAGCAGTTCTTC
CASSYRGRAVNEQFF
>13|TRBJ1-2|TRBD1|TRBV12-3/TRBV12-4|many
TGTGCCAGCAGTCGGGACAGCCTTTATGGCTACACCTTC
CASSRDSLYGYTF
>14|TRBJ1-5|.|TRBV7-9|many
TGTGCCAGCAGCTCGGACGGGACCGGGAAGCCCCAGCATTTT
CASSSDGTGKPQHF
>13|TRBJ2-3|.|TRBV29-1|.
TGCAGCGGCGTCGGGAGTTGGACAGATACGCAGTATTTT
CSGVGSWTDTQYF
>12|TRBJ2-1|.|TRBV5-1|many
TGCGCCAGCAGACACGACGACAATGAGCAGTTCTTC
CASRHDDNEQFF
>13|TRBJ2-1|.|TRBV7-2|many
TGTGCCAGCAGCGACCAAGCGGCCAATGAGCAGTTCTTC
CASSDQAANEQFF
>15|TRBJ2-5|TRBD2|TRBV12-3/TRBV12-4|few
TGTGCCAGCACCACCCGACGGGGGGGTGAAGAGACCCAGTACTTC
CASTTRRGGEETQYF
>15|TRBJ1-1|TRBD1|TRBV27|many
TGTGCCAGCAGTTTGGGACAGGGGTGGAACACTGAAGCTTTCTTT
CASSLGQGWNTEAFF
>13|TRBJ1-1|.|TRBV29-1|many
TGCAGCGTTGTTTCGGCGGAGAACACTGAAGCTTTCTTT
CSVVSAENTEAFF
>15|TRBJ2-5|TRBD2|TRBV2|many
TGTGCCAGCGAGCAGCGTAGCGGGATCTCGGAGACCCAGTACTTC
CASEQRSGISETQYF
>15|TRBJ2-7|TRBD2|TRBV5-1|many
TGCGCCAGCAGCACGCTAGCGGGGGGTCACGACGAGCAGTACTTC
CASSTLAGGHDEQYF
>11|TRBJ2-7|.|TRBV12-3/TRBV12-4|many
TGTGCCAGCAGCATCCTAGGCGAGCAGTACTTC
CASSILGEQYF
>12|TRBJ1-1|.|TRBV4-1|.
TGCGCCAGCAGCCAAGACCGAAATGAAGCTTTCTTT
CASSQDRNEAFF
>14|TRBJ2-2|.|TRBV2|many
TGTGCCAGCATGGGACAACTGAACACCGGGGAGCTGTTTTTT
CASMGQLNTGELFF
>12|TRBJ2-7|.|TRBV24-1|many
TGTGCCACCAGTGGGTCCGAGCGCGAGCAGTACTTC
CATSGSEREQYF
>14|TRBJ1-4|.|TRBV7-9|.
TGTGCCAGCAGCTTATCCCCGGGGGTTGAAAAACTGTTTTTT
CASSLSPGVEKLFF
>14|TRBJ2-2|.|TRBV9|many
TGTGCCAGCAGCTCAACGTTCGGAACCGGGGAGCTGTTTTTT
CASSSTFGTGELFF
>13|TRBJ2-4|.|TRBV10-2|medium-sized
TGCGCGATAGGGGCGGGTGGCAAAAACATTCAGTACTTC
CAIGAGGKNIQYF
>15|TRBJ1-2|TRBD1|TRBV7-9|many
TGTGCCAGCAGCGTGACAGGGGAGAGTTATGTCGGCTACACCTTC
CASSVTGESYVGYTF
>16|TRBJ2-6|.|TRBV5-1|many
TGCGCCAGCAGCTTGGTCGCAGGTCCTGGGGCCAACGTCCTGACTTTC
CASSLVAGPGANVLTF
>16|TRBJ1-6|TRBD1|TRBV18|.
TGTGCCAGCTCCGACTTGGGGCCAGGGGGCGATTCACCCCTCCACTTT
CASSDLGPGGDSPLHF
>14|TRBJ1-2|.|TRBV28|many
TGTGCCAGCAGTTCGTCTATACTGCTCTATGGCTACACCTTC
CASSSSILLYGYTF
>14|TRBJ1-1|.|TRBV7-2|many
TGTGCCAGCAGCTCAAAGGCAGGGGTAACTGAAGCTTTCTTT
CASSSKAGVTEAFF
>16|TRBJ2-2|.|TRBV5-1|many
TGCGCCAGCAGTTCAGCCCCGAATCCAGACACCGGGGAGCTGTTTTTT
CASSSAPNPDTGELFF
>14|TRBJ2-1|TRBD2|TRBV7-2|many
TGTGCCAGCAGCTCGCTAGCGGGACGGGTTGGGCAGTTCTTC
CASSSLAGRVGQFF
>14|TRBJ2-7|TRBD2|TRBV20-1|many
TGCAGTGCTAGCTCTAGCGGATTTCCTTACGAGCAGTACTTC
CSASSSGFPYEQYF
>15|TRBJ1-1|.|TRBV20-1|.
TGCAGTGCTAGAGATTGGGGGGTTGCTAGCACTGAAGCTTTCTTT
CSARDWGVASTEAFF
>13|TRBJ1-1|.|TRBV12-3/TRBV12-4|few
TGTGCCAGCAGTCTAGACAGATACACTGAAGCTTTCTTT
CASSLDRYTEAFF
>13|TRBJ2-7|.|TRBV7-8|many
TGTGCCAGCAGCTTCGGGTTACACTACGAGCAGTACTTC
CASSFGLHYEQYF
>16|TRBJ2-4|.|TRBV28|many
TGTGCCAGCAGTACTCAGGGTCGGTTGACCAAAAACATTCAGTACTTC
CASSTQGRLTKNIQYF